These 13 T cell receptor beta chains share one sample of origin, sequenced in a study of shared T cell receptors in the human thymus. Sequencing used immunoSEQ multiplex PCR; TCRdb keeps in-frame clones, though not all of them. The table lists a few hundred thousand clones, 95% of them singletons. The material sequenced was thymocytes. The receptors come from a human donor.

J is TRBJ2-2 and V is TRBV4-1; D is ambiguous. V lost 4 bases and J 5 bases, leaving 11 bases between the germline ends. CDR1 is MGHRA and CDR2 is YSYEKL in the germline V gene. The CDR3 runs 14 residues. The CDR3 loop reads CASSPRFRTGELFF. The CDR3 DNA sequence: TGCGCCAGCAGCCCGCGGTTCCGTACCGGGGAGCTGTTTTTT.

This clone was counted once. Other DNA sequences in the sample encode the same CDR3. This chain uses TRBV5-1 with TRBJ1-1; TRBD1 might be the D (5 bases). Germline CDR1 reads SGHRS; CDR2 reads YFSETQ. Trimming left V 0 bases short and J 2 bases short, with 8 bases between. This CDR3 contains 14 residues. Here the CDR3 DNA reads TGCGCCAGCAGCTTGGTGGGGGGTAACACTGAAGCTTTCTTT. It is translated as CASSLVGGNTEAFF.

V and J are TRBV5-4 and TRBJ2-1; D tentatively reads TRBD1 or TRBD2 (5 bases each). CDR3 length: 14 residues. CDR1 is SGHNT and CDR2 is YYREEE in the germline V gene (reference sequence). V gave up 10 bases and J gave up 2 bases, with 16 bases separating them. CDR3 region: CAAMGPTAYNEQFF. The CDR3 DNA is TGTGCCGCGATGGGACCCACCGCCTACAATGAGCAGTTCTTC.

Here the CDR3 reads CASSSQTGGYNEQFF. The CDR3 DNA reads as TGTGCCAGCAGTTCCCAGACAGGGGGCTACAATGAGCAGTTCTTC. The chain employs TRBV28 and TRBJ2-1, with TRBD1 matching 9 bases. The germline gives CDR1 MDHEN, CDR2 SYDVKM. The CDR3 is 15 amino acids. The trim removed 4 bases at V and 3 bases at J, leaving 4 bases unmatched.

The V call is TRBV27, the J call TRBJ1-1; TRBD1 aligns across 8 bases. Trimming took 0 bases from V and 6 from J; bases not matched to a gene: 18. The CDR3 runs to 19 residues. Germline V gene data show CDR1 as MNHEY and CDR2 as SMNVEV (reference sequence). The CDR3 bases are TGTGCCAGCAGTTTATCGAGGAGCAGGGGGCGATCCCTGAGCCCTGAAGCTTTCTTT. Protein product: CASSLSRSRGRSLSPEAFF.

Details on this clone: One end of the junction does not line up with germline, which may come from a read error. Here the CDR3 DNA reads TGCAGCGTTGAAGATAGGGGTTACGCGCAGTACTTC. Protein product: CSVEDRGYAQYF. The chain is built from TRBV29-1 and TRBJ2-7; TRBD1 might be the D (5 bases). CDR1 and CDR2 from the germline V gene are SQVTM and ANQGSEA. The length of the CDR3 is 12 residues.

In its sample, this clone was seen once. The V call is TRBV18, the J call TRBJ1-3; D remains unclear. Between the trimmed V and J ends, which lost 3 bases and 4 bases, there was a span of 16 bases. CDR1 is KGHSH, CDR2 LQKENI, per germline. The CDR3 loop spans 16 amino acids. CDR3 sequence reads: CASSPGTKFEGNTIYF. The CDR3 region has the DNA TGTGCCAGCTCACCTGGAACGAAATTTGAGGGAAACACCATATATTTT.

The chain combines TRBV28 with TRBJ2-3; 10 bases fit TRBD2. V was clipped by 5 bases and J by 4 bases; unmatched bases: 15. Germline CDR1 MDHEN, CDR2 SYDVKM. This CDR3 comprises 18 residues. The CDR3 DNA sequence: TGTGCCAGCAGTCCCGAGGTGGCAGCGGGAGGGCCCGCAGATACGCAGTATTTT. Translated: CASSPEVAAGGPADTQYF.

CDR3 sequence reads: CASRLGQGWEKLFF. In DNA form, the CDR3 reads TGTGCCAGCAGGCTGGGGCAGGGCTGGGAAAAACTGTTTTTT. The chain links TRBV2 to TRBJ1-4; TRBD1 is a possible D gene (5 bases). Germline loops: CDR1 SNHLY, CDR2 FYNNEI. Trimming removed 6 bases at V and 8 bases at J, with 16 bases between. The CDR3 consists of 14 residues.

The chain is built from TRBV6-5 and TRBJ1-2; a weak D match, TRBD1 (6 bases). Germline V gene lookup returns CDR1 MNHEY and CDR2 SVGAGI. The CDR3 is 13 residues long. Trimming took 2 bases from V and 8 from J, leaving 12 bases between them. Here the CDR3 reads CASSYPGAQGYTF. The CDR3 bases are TGTGCCAGCAGTTACCCAGGGGCGCAGGGCTACACCTTC.

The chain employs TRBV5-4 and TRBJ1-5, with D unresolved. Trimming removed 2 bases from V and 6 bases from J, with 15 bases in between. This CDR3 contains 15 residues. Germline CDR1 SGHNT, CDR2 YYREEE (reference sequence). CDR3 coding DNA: TGTGCCAGCAGCTTCGAGGGAGGTATGGGTCAGCCCCAGCATTTT. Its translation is CASSFEGGMGQPQHF.

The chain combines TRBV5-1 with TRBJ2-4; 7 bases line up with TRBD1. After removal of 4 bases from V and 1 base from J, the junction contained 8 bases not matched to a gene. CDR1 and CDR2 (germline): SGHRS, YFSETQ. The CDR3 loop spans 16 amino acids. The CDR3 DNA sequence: TGCGCCAGCAGCCTAGGACAGGAATTTGCCAAAAACATTCAGTACTTC. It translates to CASSLGQEFAKNIQYF. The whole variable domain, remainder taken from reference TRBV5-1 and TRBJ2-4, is KAGVTQTPRYLIKTRGQQVTLSCSPISGHRSVSWYQQTPGQGLQFLFEYFSETQRNKGNFPGRFSGRQFSNSRSEMNVSTLELGDSALYLCASSLGQEFAKNIQYFGAGTRLSVL.

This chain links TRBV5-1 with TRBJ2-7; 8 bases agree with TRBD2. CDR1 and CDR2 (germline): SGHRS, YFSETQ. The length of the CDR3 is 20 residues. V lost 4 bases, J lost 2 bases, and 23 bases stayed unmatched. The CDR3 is CASSPTSKQKLADYPYEQYF. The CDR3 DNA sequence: TGCGCCAGCAGCCCTACTTCAAAACAGAAACTAGCGGATTACCCCTACGAGCAGTACTTC.